This T cell receptor (beta chain) was sequenced for a study of lymphopenia after photon versus proton radiotherapy (dated by TCRdb to about 2019). Study-level background: In patients with gastrointestinal tumors who developed high-grade lymphopenia, the study compared the immunological effects of photon radiation therapy with those of proton radiation therapy. The goal of the study was to characterize the differences between the two radiation modalities in how they affect the immune system. The cohort comprised about 22 patients with gastrointestinal tumors who received either photon or proton therapy and then developed lymphopenia. Here is what the overall study found, with its caveats: The authors looked at the survival association only in patients who died, and they framed better survival with proton therapy as a possibility rather than a demonstrated result. Proton-treated patients stayed relatively stable during treatment, while photon-treated patients lost naive T cells and TCR diversity and gained effector/memory populations. Among patients across the cohort who died, overall survival time showed an inverse correlation with a larger post-nadir drop in TCR diversity. Once the lymphocyte count had reached its nadir, the repertoires of photon-treated patients showed oligoclonal expansion, particularly of CD8+ Temra cells, and this expansion drove the decline in diversity.

The library was obtained by the immunoSEQ multiplex PCR assay. T cell repertoires were profiled with deep sequencing of rearranged TCR beta loci together with multiparametric flow cytometry. The table was pulled from immuneACCESS by TCRdb, which kept in-frame rearrangements only. Such tables lose some clones; where checked, under half of the loss comes from unresolved V genes, and the rest has no known cause. The sample table shows tens of thousands of clones, and approximately 87% are seen once. The top ten clones comprise over 45% of the sample. In regard to this clone: Its antigen is not yet known. Base quality data are lacking; no much larger clone is found one base away.

The source of this sequence is a woman aged 60-75 years with cholangiocarcinoma. Some clones in this sample may be carry-over from other donors' samples. Sequenced here: peripheral blood, sampled from a patient treated with proton-based radiotherapy.

In nucleotides, the sequence is TGTGCCTGGAGCCTCAGCTACGAGCAGTACTTC. Its amino acids are CAWSLSYEQYF. Here the chain combines TRBV30 and TRBJ2-7; the D gene cannot be resolved reliably. CDR1 and CDR2, per the germline V gene (reference sequence), are GTSNPN and SVGIG. Between the V and J ends, shortened by 3 bases and 3 bases respectively, the junction contains 6 bases. From the cysteine through the phenylalanine, the CDR3 covers 11 amino acids. Only the CDR3 DNA stays, 33 bases, in frame from base 1.